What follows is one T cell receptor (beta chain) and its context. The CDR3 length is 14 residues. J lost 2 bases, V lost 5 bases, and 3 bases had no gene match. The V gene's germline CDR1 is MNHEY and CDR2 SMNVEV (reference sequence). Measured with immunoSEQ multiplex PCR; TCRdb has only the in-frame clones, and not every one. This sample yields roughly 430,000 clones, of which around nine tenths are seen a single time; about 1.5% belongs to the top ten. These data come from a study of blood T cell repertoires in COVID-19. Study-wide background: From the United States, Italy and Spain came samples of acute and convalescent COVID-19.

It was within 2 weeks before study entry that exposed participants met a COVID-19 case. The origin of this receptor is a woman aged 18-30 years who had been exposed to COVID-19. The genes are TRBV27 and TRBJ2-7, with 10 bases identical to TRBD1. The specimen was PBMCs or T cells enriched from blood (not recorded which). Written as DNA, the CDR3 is TGTGCCAGCAGTCGGACAGGGGGGGCCTACGAGCAGTACTTC. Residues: CASSRTGGAYEQYF.